The 8 T cell receptor beta chains below all came from one sample that was sequenced in a study of vaccination and CD4 T cells after COVID-19. This sample's treatment: roughly 10-day PBMC culture with coronavirus spike peptide pools or control peptides (ViraFEST assay). Sequencing of cultured CD4+ T cell DNA used the Oncomine TCR Beta short-read assay. TCRdb fed the PCR reads into MiXCR, producing one record per CDR3 protein. Of tens of thousands of distinct CDR3 sequences listed, roughly 71% are singletons. No cognate antigen is known for these TCRs. The sequenced sample was CD4+ T cells from blood, cultured in vitro, obtained after SARS-CoV-2 vaccination. Receptors were obtained from a human donor who received a COVID-19 vaccine.

DNA of the CDR3: TGTGCCAGCATCCAAATGACAGGGGGCTTTGAAAAACTGTTTTTT. This encodes CASIQMTGGFEKLFF. The rearrangement links TRBV6-1 to TRBJ1-4; 10 nucleotides line up with TRBD1. The V gene end was trimmed by 7 bases and the J gene end by 7 bases; junction bases not matched to a gene: 9. The CDR3 extends over 15 amino acids. Germline CDR1 is MNHNS and CDR2 is SASEGT.

The chain employs TRBV20-1 and TRBJ2-3, with D perhaps matching TRBD1 or TRBD2 (6 bases each). CDR1 and CDR2 from the germline V gene are DFQATT and SNEGSKA (reference sequence). CDR3 size: 16 residues. Trimming stripped 4 bases from V and 2 bases from J, with 19 bases between. The CDR3 is CSAKPGAPIDTDTQYF. The CDR3 region has the DNA TGCAGTGCTAAGCCGGGGGCCCCGATAGACACAGATACGCAGTATTTT.

The rearrangement uses TRBV2 and TRBJ2-3, with TRBD2 matching 8 bases. The CDR3 runs 14 residues. Unmatched junction bases numbered 4, after V lost 6 bases and J lost 2 bases. CDR1 is SNHLY, CDR2 FYNNEI, per germline. The CDR3 coding sequence is TGTGCCAGCAGCAGGCGGGGGGACACAGATACGCAGTATTTT. Protein sequence: CASSRRGDTDTQYF. The full variable domain, completed using reference TRBV2 and TRBJ2-3, is EPEVTQTPSHQVTQMGQEVILRCVPISNHLYFYWYRQILGQKVEFLVSFYNNEISEKSEIFDDQFSVERPDGSNFTLKIRSTKLEDSAMYFCASSRRGDTDTQYFGPGTRLTVL.

The V gene is TRBV19, the J gene TRBJ1-5; 8 bases align to TRBD1. The CDR3 consists of 14 residues. Losses at the gene ends were 6 bases for V and 6 bases for J; bases not matched to a gene: 7. Germline CDR1 is LNHDA and CDR2 is SQIVND (reference sequence). The CDR3 DNA is TGTGCCAGTAGCCCCAGGGGGCTCGGTCAGCCCCAGCATTTT. This gives the protein CASSPRGLGQPQHF.

V gene TRBV19 combines with J gene TRBJ1-3; no definite D call. V gave up 3 bases and J gave up 1 base, with 10 bases separating them. Germline CDR1 reads LNHDA; CDR2 reads SQIVND (reference sequence). The CDR3 is 15 amino acids. CDR3 region: CASSMMGGSGNTIYF. In nucleotides, the CDR3 is TGTGCCAGTAGTATGATGGGTGGTTCTGGAAACACCATATATTTT. The variable domain in full, completed from reference TRBV19 and TRBJ1-3, reads DGGITQSPKYLFRKEGQNVTLSCEQNLNHDAMYWYRQDPGQGLRLIYYSQIVNDFQKGDIAEGYSVSREKKESFPLTVTSAQKNPTAFYLCASSMMGGSGNTIYFGEGSWLTVV.

Only a few counts were recorded for this clonotype. The chain uses TRBV7-2 and TRBJ1-5; D call uncertain. Germline V gene sequence: CDR1 SGHTA, CDR2 FQGNSA. The CDR3 has 13 amino acids. Trimming pared 6 bases from V and 7 bases from J, leaving 13 bases between. In DNA form, the CDR3 reads TGTGCCAGCAGTCTCGGGCCGCGACAGCCCCAGCATTTT. This encodes CASSLGPRQPQHF.

The chain uses TRBV20-1 and TRBJ1-4; maybe TRBD1 (5 bases). The germline gives CDR1 DFQATT, CDR2 SNEGSKA (reference sequence). The CDR3 totals 16 residues. Between the trimmed V and J ends, which lost 5 bases and 4 bases, there was a span of 20 bases. For the CDR3, the DNA is TGCAGTGCTCGCCCCTTCATGGGGGAAGATAATGAAAAACTGTTTTTT. Translated, it gives CSARPFMGEDNEKLFF.

This clonotype showed up just a few times. The chain employs TRBV20-1 and TRBJ1-6, with a possible D match to TRBD1 (6 bases). Trimming left V 5 bases short and J 5 bases short, with 13 bases between. The CDR3 contains 14 residues. Germline values: CDR1 DFQATT, CDR2 SNEGSKA (reference sequence). The CDR3 DNA reads TGCAGTGCTTGGAAGGCAGGGGATAATTCACCCCTCCACTTT. Translating gives CSAWKAGDNSPLHF.